This TCR beta chain was recovered during a study of regulatory T cells in long-lasting Graves disease. Study conclusions and caveats: More public clonotypes were shared by persistent patients (2,741) than by new patients (roughly 970).

Construction of TCR beta libraries relied on iRepertoire HTBI primers and on Arm-PCR targeting CDR3 regions. A single record per CDR3 protein comes from TCRdb applying MiXCR to the multiplex PCR reads. This sample yields about 450,000 distinct CDR3 sequences, of which roughly 15% are seen a single time; approximately 17% belongs to the top ten. The time point was: newly diagnosed GD, antithyroid drugs for less than 3 months. Isolated PBMC RNA provided the starting material for the TCR library. A note on this clonotype: Its matching antigen is unknown.

The same sample was also used in a study of T cells in Graves' hyperthyroidism and ophthalmopathy. From that report: Hyperthyroidism patients were newly diagnosed, had disease duration under 2 months, and were aged 18 to 65 years. Most expanded thyroid clonotypes above 0.001 recurred in blood.

The origin of this receptor is a woman aged 50 to 60 with Graves disease. The input for sequencing was peripheral blood mononuclear cells (PBMCs), taken at new diagnosis, from a patient treated with antithyroid drugs.

DNA for the CDR3: TGTGCCAGCAGTCACCCGGGACAGGTGCCAAATGAGCAGTTCTTC. Residues: CASSHPGQVPNEQFF. The chain is built from TRBV6-1 and TRBJ2-1, with 8 bases identical to TRBD1. Germline assignment: CDR1 MNHNS and CDR2 SASEGT. The CDR3 runs 15 residues. After removal of 5 bases from V and 7 bases from J, the junction contained 10 bases not matched to a gene.